The source of this TCR beta chain is a study of shared T cell receptors in the human thymus. The CDR3 totals 20 residues. V was shortened by 4 bases and J by 5 bases, with 33 bases between the two germline ends. Germline assignment: CDR1 LGHNA and CDR2 YSLEER. Libraries were prepared by immunoSEQ multiplex PCR; TCRdb keeps only in-frame clonotypes and omits some of them. This sample has over 450,000 clones, with 75% to 80% found just once. This same sample was also part of a study on human thymus T cells. That work states: Resections obtained during corrective heart surgery supplied the thymus tissue. An apparent bias in V and J gene usage was seen in thymic and blood repertoires. Thymic repertoires of unrelated individuals were reported in related research to overlap highly.

The chain has TRBV4-3 and TRBJ2-7; tentatively, D is TRBD2 (9 bases). The receptor was isolated from a boy younger than two with a congenital heart defect. Sequencing input: thymocytes. In nucleotides, the CDR3 is TGCGCCAGCAGCCTCCGAACAGGACAGGGATGGCGGGAGGGGAGGCACGAGCAGTACTTC. Its translation is CASSLRTGQGWREGRHEQYF.